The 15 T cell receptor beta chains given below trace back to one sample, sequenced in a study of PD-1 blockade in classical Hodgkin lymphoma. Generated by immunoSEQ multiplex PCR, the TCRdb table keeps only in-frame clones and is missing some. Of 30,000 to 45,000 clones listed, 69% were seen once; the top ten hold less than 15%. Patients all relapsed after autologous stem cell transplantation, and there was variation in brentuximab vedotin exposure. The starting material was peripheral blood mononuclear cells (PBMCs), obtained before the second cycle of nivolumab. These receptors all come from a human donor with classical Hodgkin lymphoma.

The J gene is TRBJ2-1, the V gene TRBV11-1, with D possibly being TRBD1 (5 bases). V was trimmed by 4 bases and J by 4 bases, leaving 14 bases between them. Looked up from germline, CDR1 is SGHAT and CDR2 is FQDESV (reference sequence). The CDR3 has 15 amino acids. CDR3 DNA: TGTGCCAGCAGCTCGTCTCCTACAGGATACAATGAGCAGTTCTTC. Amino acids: CASSSSPTGYNEQFF. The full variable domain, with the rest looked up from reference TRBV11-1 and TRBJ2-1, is EAEVAQSPRYKITEKSQAVAFWCDPISGHATLYWYRQILGQGPELLVQFQDESVVDDSQLPKDRFSAERLKGVDSTLKIQPAELGDSAMYLCASSSSPTGYNEQFFGPGTRLTVL.

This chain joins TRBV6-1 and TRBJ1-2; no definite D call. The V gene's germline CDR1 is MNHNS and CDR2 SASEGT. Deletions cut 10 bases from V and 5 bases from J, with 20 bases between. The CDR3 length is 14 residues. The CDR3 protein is CATDPKAGNYGYTF. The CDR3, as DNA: TGTGCCACCGACCCCAAAGCTGGGAATTATGGCTACACCTTC.

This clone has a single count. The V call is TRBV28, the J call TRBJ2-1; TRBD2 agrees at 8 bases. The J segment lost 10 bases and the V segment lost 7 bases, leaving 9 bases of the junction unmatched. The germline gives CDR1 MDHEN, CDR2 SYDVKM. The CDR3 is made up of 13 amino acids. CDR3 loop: CASTTGTRNEQFF. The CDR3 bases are TGTGCCAGCACCACCGGGACTAGGAACGAGCAGTTCTTC.

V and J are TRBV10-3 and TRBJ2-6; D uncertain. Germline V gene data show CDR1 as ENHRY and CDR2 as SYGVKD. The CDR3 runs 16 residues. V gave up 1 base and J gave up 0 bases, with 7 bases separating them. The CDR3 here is CAISELWGSGANVLTF. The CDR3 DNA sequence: TGTGCCATCAGTGAGTTGTGGGGCTCTGGGGCCAACGTCCTGACTTTC.

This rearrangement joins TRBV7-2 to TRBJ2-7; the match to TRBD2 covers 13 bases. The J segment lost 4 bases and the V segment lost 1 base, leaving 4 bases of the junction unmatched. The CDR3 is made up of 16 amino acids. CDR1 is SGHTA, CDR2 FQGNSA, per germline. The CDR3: CASSLDRTSGRYEQYF. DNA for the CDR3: TGTGCCAGCAGCTTAGATCGGACTAGCGGGAGATACGAGCAGTACTTC.

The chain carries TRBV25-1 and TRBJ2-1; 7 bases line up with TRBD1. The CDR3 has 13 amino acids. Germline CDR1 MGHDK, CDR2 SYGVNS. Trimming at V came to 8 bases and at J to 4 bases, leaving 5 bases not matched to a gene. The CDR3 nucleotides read TGTGCCAGCGTCCTGGACAGGTACAATGAGCAGTTCTTC. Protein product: CASVLDRYNEQFF.

The CDR3 DNA follows: TGTGCCAGCAGCCTTGGACTAGCTCAGACCGGGGAGCTGTTTTTT. Residues: CASSLGLAQTGELFF. The rearrangement uses TRBV7-6 and TRBJ2-2; 8 nucleotides align to TRBD2. CDR1 and CDR2 from the germline V gene are SGHVS and FNYEAQ. The junction had 7 bases not matched to a gene; V was cut back by 5 bases and J by 5 bases. CDR3 length: 15 amino acids.

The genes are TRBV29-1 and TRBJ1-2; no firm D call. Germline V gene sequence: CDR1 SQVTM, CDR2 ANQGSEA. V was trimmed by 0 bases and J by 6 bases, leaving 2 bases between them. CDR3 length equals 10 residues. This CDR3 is CSVEDNGYTF. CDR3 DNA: TGCAGCGTTGAAGATAATGGCTACACCTTC.

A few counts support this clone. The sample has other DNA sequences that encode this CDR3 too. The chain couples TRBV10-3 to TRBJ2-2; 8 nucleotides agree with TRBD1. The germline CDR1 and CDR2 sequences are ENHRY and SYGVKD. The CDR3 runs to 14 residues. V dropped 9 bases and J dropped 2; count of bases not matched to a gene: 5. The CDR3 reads CAISDRGNTGELFF. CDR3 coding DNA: TGTGCCATTTCCGACAGGGGCAACACCGGGGAGCTGTTTTTT.

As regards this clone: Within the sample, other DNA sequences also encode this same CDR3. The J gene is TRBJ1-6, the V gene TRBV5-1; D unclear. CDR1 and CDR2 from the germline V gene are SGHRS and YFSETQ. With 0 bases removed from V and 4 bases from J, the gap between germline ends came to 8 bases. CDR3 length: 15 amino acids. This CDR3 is CASSLGSSYNSPLHF. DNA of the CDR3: TGCGCCAGCAGCTTGGGGTCGTCATATAATTCACCCCTCCACTTT.

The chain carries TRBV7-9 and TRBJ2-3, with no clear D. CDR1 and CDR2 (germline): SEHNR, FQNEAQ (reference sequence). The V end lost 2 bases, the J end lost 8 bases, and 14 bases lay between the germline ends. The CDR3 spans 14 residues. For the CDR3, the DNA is TGTGCCAGCAGCTTATACACCCGGGCCTCTACGCAGTATTTT. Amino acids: CASSLYTRASTQYF. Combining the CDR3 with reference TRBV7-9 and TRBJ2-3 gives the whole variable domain DTGVSQNPRHKITKRGQNVTFRCDPISEHNRLYWYRQTLGQGPEFLTYFQNEAQLEKSRLLSDRFSAERPKGSFSTLEIQRTEQGDSAMYLCASSLYTRASTQYFGPGTRLTVL.

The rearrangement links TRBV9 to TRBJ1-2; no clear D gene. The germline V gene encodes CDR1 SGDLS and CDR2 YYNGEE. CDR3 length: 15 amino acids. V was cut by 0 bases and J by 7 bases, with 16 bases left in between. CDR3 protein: CASSVVPQTASGYTF. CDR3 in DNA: TGTGCCAGCAGCGTAGTGCCCCAAACAGCATCTGGCTACACCTTC.

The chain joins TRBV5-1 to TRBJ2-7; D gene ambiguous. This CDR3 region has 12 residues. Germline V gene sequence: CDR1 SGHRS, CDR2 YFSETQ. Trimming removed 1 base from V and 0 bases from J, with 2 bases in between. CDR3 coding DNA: TGCGCCAGCAGCTTGTCCTCCTACGAGCAGTACTTC. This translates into CASSLSSYEQYF.

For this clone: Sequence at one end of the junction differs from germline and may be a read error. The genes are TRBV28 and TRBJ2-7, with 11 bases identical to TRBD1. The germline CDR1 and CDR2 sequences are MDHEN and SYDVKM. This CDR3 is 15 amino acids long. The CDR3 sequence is CASSLWGTGGYAQYF. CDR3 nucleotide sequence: TGTGCCAGCAGTTTATGGGGGACAGGGGGATACGCGCAGTACTTC.

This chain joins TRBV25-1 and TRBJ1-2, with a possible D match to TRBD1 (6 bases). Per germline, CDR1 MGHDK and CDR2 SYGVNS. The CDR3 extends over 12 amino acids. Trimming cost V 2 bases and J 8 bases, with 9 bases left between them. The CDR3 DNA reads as TGTGCCAGCAGTGAACAGGGGATCGGCTACACCTTC. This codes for CASSEQGIGYTF.